Listed below are T cell receptor beta chains from one sample, sequenced in a study of T cell responses to AZD1222 COVID-19 vaccine. The assay was immunoSEQ multiplex PCR, and TCRdb's table has in-frame clones only and misses some. This table holds 150,000 to 200,000 clones, 85% to 90% found once. Source: peripheral blood, taken on day 0 of MenACWY control vaccination. These receptors originate from an adult in good health. Both conserved end residues are part of each CDR3. Fields, in order: clone size, D gene, V gene, J gene, CDR3 DNA, CDR3 protein. The D gene is left open where the match is weak. Clone size is given for some rows only: seen once, a few or many times, or a class if the clone is expanded.

>NA|NA|TRBV5-1|TRBJ1-2
TGCGCCAGCAGCTTAGCCACAAGTTCTAACTATGGCTACACCTTC
CASSLATSSNYGYTF
>NA|NA|TRBV6-2/TRBV6-3|TRBJ1-5
TGTGCCAGCAGTTCGCTCCGGACAGATAGCAATCAGCCCCAGCATTTT
CASSSLRTDSNQPQHF
>NA|NA|TRBV19|TRBJ2-5
TGTGCCAGTAGTACGCCGACAGTCCAAGAGACCCAGTACTTC
CASSTPTVQETQYF
>NA|NA|TRBV2|TRBJ1-3
TGTGCCAGCAGTGAAATTTTTGACTCTGGAAACACCATATATTTT
CASSEIFDSGNTIYF
>NA|NA|TRBV5-5|TRBJ1-5
TGTGCCAGCAGCTTGGGCCCCGGAGGCAATCAGCCCCAGCATTTT
CASSLGPGGNQPQHF
>NA|NA|TRBV5-1|TRBJ1-1
TGCGCCAGCAGCTGGGAGACAGGTAAAGACACTGAAGCTTTCTTT
CASSWETGKDTEAFF
>NA|NA|TRBV30|TRBJ1-1
TGTGCCTGGAGCCGAACGCTCCTGGGGACTGAAGCTTTCTTT
CAWSRTLLGTEAFF
>NA|NA|TRBV5-8|TRBJ2-1
TGTGCCAGCAGCCCGGGCAGAGACAATGAGCAGTTCTTC
CASSPGRDNEQFF
>NA|TRBD1|TRBV27|TRBJ1-5
TGTGCCAGCACACCAACAGGGGGCAATCAGCCCCAGCATTTT
CASTPTGGNQPQHF
>few|TRBD2|TRBV11-2|TRBJ2-3
TGTGCCAGCAGCAAGTCGGGACTAGCGGAGAGCACAGATACGCAGTATTTT
CASSKSGLAESTDTQYF
>NA|NA|TRBV5-6|TRBJ2-3
TGTGCCAGCAGCTCGCCGGGGGCCTGGACAGATACGCAGTATTTT
CASSSPGAWTDTQYF
>few|NA|TRBV5-1|TRBJ1-1
TGCGCCAGCAGCTTGGGGGGGGCGAGGACTGAAGCTTTCTTT
CASSLGGARTEAFF
>NA|NA|TRBV29-1|TRBJ1-1
TGCAGCGCCTCCCTCGGGGGCACTGAAGCTTTCTTT
CSASLGGTEAFF
>NA|NA|TRBV6-2/TRBV6-3|TRBJ2-7
TGTGCCAGCAGTTACGGGTCTCGTCAGCAGTACTTC
CASSYGSRQQYF
>NA|TRBD1|TRBV28|TRBJ1-5
TGTGCCGGGGACAGGGGGCAGGGTCAGCCCCAGCATTTT
CAGDRGQGQPQHF
>few|TRBD2|TRBV4-2|TRBJ2-1
TGTGCCAGCAGCAAGGGCCCAGGGAGCTCTAGCGGTCGCTCCTACAATGAGCAGTTCTTC
CASSKGPGSSSGRSYNEQFF
>NA|NA|TRBV29-1|TRBJ1-2
TGCAGCGTTGACGGCGAAGCTAACTATGGCTACACCTTC
CSVDGEANYGYTF
>NA|TRBD1|TRBV6-5|TRBJ2-2
TGTGCCAGCAGTTACGAACCGACAGGGTCACCCGGGGAGCTGTTTTTT
CASSYEPTGSPGELFF
>NA|NA|TRBV5-1|TRBJ2-7
TGCGCCAGCAGCTTGCGAAGCCCGTCCTACGAGCAGTACTTC
CASSLRSPSYEQYF
>few|NA|TRBV20-1|TRBJ2-5
TGCAGTGCTAGGCCTCAAGAGACCCAGTACTTC
CSARPQETQYF
>NA|NA|TRBV7-8|TRBJ2-6
TGTGCCAGCAATGATCCGAGGGGCTCTGGGGCCAACGTCCTGACTTTC
CASNDPRGSGANVLTF
>NA|NA|TRBV27|TRBJ1-3
TGTGCCAGCAGTTTTGACGGCTCCTCTGGAAACACCATATATTTT
CASSFDGSSGNTIYF
>NA|NA|TRBV4-1|TRBJ1-1
TGCGCCAGCAGCCAAGATTTTTCAGGGAATCGGGGAGCTTTCTTT
CASSQDFSGNRGAFF
>NA|TRBD1|TRBV29-1|TRBJ1-2
TGCAGCGTTGAAGGCGGGACAGACTATGGCTACACCTTC
CSVEGGTDYGYTF
>NA|NA|TRBV24-1|TRBJ2-1
TGTGCCACCAGTGATTTGGGGCAGGGCAATGACAATGAGCAGTTCTTC
CATSDLGQGNDNEQFF
>NA|TRBD2|TRBV9|TRBJ2-3
TGTGCCAGCAGCGTAGAAGGCGGGGGGCCTTTTGATACGCAGTATTTT
CASSVEGGGPFDTQYF
>NA|NA|TRBV12-3/TRBV12-4|TRBJ1-2
TGTGCCAGCAGCGGGGTGGGGAGCTACACCTTC
CASSGVGSYTF